A single sample gave rise to the 5 T cell receptor beta chains below, sequenced in a study of PD-1 blockade in classical Hodgkin lymphoma. Each patient's relapse followed autologous stem cell transplantation, and brentuximab vedotin exposure varied. Produced via immunoSEQ multiplex PCR; TCRdb's table is partial and in-frame only. This repertoire shows 20,000 to 25,000 clones, about 71% found once; its top ten account for over 15%. The specimen was peripheral blood mononuclear cells (PBMCs), collected at baseline. The receptors here all came from a human donor with classical Hodgkin lymphoma.

The chain links TRBV2 to TRBJ1-6; D gene ambiguous. V was clipped by 3 bases and J by 7 bases, with 10 bases between them. The CDR3 loop spans 14 amino acids. Germline CDR1 SNHLY, CDR2 FYNNEI. The chain's CDR3 is CASSDEGFNSPLHF. CDR3 coding DNA: TGTGCCAGCAGTGATGAAGGATTCAATTCACCCCTCCACTTT.

The J gene is TRBJ2-7, the V gene TRBV7-2, with 8 nucleotides matching TRBD2. The CDR3 totals 18 residues. Per the germline V gene, CDR1 is SGHTA and CDR2 is FQGNSA. The V and J ends lost 5 bases and 3 bases, in that order; junction bases with no gene match: 18. CDR3 loop: CASSPSPQAGRALYEQYF. The CDR3 DNA is TGTGCCAGCAGCCCATCCCCCCAAGCCGGGAGGGCTCTCTACGAGCAGTACTTC.

The table lists this clone with a few counts. J is TRBJ2-7 and V is TRBV6-5; D remains unclear. Trimming cost V 2 bases and J 6 bases, with 14 bases left between them. CDR3 length equals 14 residues. Germline assignment: CDR1 MNHEY and CDR2 SVGAGI. CDR3 loop: CASSYSDTKGEQYF. The DNA of the CDR3 is TGTGCCAGCAGTTACAGTGACACCAAAGGCGAGCAGTACTTC.

V gene TRBV19 combines with J gene TRBJ1-2; D might be TRBD1 (5 bases). Germline V gene data show CDR1 as LNHDA and CDR2 as SQIVND (reference sequence). The CDR3 runs 14 residues. Between the trimmed V and J ends, which lost 2 bases and 14 bases, there was a span of 21 bases. The CDR3 bases are TGTGCCAGTAGTATATTATCGGGGACCAGATTTTCTACCTTC. It codes for CASSILSGTRFSTF.

This clone was found a few times. V is TRBV7-9 and J is TRBJ2-7, with TRBD1 matching 9 bases. The V and J ends lost 4 bases and 1 base, in that order; junction bases with no gene match: 8. Germline CDR1 SEHNR, CDR2 FQNEAQ (reference sequence). The CDR3 loop spans 16 amino acids. The CDR3 loop is CASSSQDRGYSYEQYF. The DNA for the CDR3 is TGTGCCAGCAGCTCACAGGACAGGGGCTATTCCTACGAGCAGTACTTC.